The 30 T cell receptor beta chains reported below all come from one sample, sequenced in a study of blood T cell repertoires in COVID-19. TCRdb's copy holds only in-frame clones and misses some; the assay was immunoSEQ multiplex PCR. The sample records about 400,000 clones, 80% to 90% being singletons. The source material was PBMCs or T cells enriched from blood (not recorded which). All receptors derive from a man aged 35 to 55 in a cohort exposed to, infected with or recovered from COVID-19 (not recorded which).

The chain links TRBV6-1 to TRBJ2-5; D remains unclear. The germline CDR1 and CDR2 sequences are MNHNS and SASEGT. The CDR3 runs to 14 residues. Trimming took off 2 bases at V and 1 base at J, with 8 bases between the two ends. Here the CDR3 DNA reads TGTGCCAGCAGTGAATCCGGGTTCCAAGAGACCCAGTACTTC. It yields the protein CASSESGFQETQYF.

V usage is TRBV29-1 and J usage is TRBJ2-4; maybe TRBD2 (7 bases). Trimming cost V 0 bases and J 9 bases, with 18 bases left between them. CDR1 is SQVTM and CDR2 is ANQGSEA in the germline V gene. The CDR3 runs 15 residues. The CDR3 is CSVEDFGRGGGIQYF. In DNA, the CDR3 is TGCAGCGTTGAAGATTTCGGCAGGGGAGGGGGCATTCAGTACTTC. Using reference TRBV29-1 and TRBJ2-4 for the parts outside the CDR3, the full variable domain is SAVISQKPSRDICQRGTSLTIQCQVDSQVTMMFWYRQQPGQSLTLIATANQGSEATYESGFVIDKFPISRPNLTFSTLTVSNMSPEDSSIYLCSVEDFGRGGGIQYFGAGTRLSVL.

V and J are TRBV27 and TRBJ2-3, with D uncertain. The CDR3 sequence is 14 residues long. Germline V gene sequence: CDR1 MNHEY, CDR2 SMNVEV (reference sequence). Trimming took off 3 bases at V and 6 bases at J, with 13 bases between the two ends. The CDR3 sequence: CASSLSHQADTQYF. CDR3 DNA: TGTGCCAGCAGTTTGTCACACCAGGCGGATACGCAGTATTTT.

This rearrangement joins TRBV20-1 to TRBJ2-1; possibly TRBD1 for D (6 bases). V was clipped by 3 bases and J by 12 bases, with 24 bases between them. The CDR3 loop spans 15 amino acids. Germline V gene lookup returns CDR1 DFQATT and CDR2 SNEGSKA (reference sequence). Here the CDR3 DNA reads TGCAGTGCTAGTCAATTACCGACGCAGGGGTCCGCGCAGTTCTTC. Encoded protein: CSASQLPTQGSAQFF.

This chain connects TRBV5-1 to TRBJ2-1, with 9 bases aligning to TRBD1. Germline-derived CDR1 and CDR2 are SGHRS and YFSETQ. The CDR3 totals 12 residues. Germline trimming cut 4 bases from V and 9 bases from J; bases unmatched to any gene: 2. The CDR3 region has the DNA TGCGCCAGCAGCGGACAGGGGAGTGAGCAGTTCTTC. This sequence encodes CASSGQGSEQFF.

This chain joins TRBV28 and TRBJ1-4; D gene unclear. This CDR3 region has 19 residues. The germline V gene encodes CDR1 MDHEN and CDR2 SYDVKM. V was trimmed by 4 bases and J by 0 bases, leaving 21 bases between them. The CDR3 protein is CASSSPMGGGPTTNEKLFF. The CDR3 DNA reads TGTGCCAGCAGTTCCCCAATGGGAGGAGGCCCGACAACTAATGAAAAACTGTTTTTT.

The chain links TRBV28 to TRBJ2-5; D gene unclear. This CDR3 contains 13 residues. Trimming pared 2 bases from V and 7 bases from J, leaving 11 bases between. CDR1 and CDR2 (germline): MDHEN, SYDVKM. CDR3 loop: CASSLSRMGTQYF. For the CDR3, the DNA is TGTGCCAGCAGTTTAAGCAGGATGGGGACCCAGTACTTC.

The chain uses TRBV6-5 and TRBJ2-1, with 8 positions matching TRBD2. Per the germline V gene, CDR1 is MNHEY and CDR2 is SVGAGI. This CDR3 is 14 amino acids long. V was clipped by 7 bases and J by 6 bases; unmatched bases: 8. The CDR3 nucleotides read TGTGCCAGCATGGCCTACCTAGCGGGCAATGAGCAGTTCTTC. Translated: CASMAYLAGNEQFF.

J is TRBJ2-7 and V is TRBV6-1, with D possibly matching TRBD1 (6 bases). The CDR3 spans 16 residues. V was pared by 1 base and J by 0 bases, with 13 bases between. Germline V lookup: CDR1 MNHNS, CDR2 SASEGT. DNA of the CDR3: TGTGCCAGCAGTGAAGAGACAGGCCGGGGCTCCTACGAGCAGTACTTC. Protein sequence: CASSEETGRGSYEQYF.

V usage is TRBV10-3 and J usage is TRBJ2-3; D uncertain. Trimming left V 10 bases short and J 0 bases short, with 14 bases between. The V gene's germline CDR1 is ENHRY and CDR2 SYGVKD. This CDR3 is 14 amino acids long. The CDR3 spells CATRDTSSTDTQYF. The DNA for the CDR3 is TGTGCCACCCGAGACACCTCTAGCACAGATACGCAGTATTTT.

This clone was detected a few times. V usage is TRBV2 and J usage is TRBJ1-6, with 8 bases fitting TRBD1. The CDR3 consists of 14 residues. Germline CDR1 and CDR2: SNHLY and FYNNEI. The ends lost 2 bases at V and 10 bases at J; junction bases unmatched: 4. The CDR3 sequence is CASSETGGESPLHF. CDR3 nucleotide sequence: TGTGCCAGCAGTGAAACAGGGGGAGAATCACCCCTCCACTTT.

The chain uses TRBV15 and TRBJ2-2, with D perhaps matching TRBD1 (6 bases). Deletions cut 8 bases from V and 1 base from J, with 11 bases between. This CDR3 comprises 14 residues. The germline CDR1 and CDR2 sequences are LNHNV and YYDKDF (reference sequence). This chain's CDR3 is CATAQGKNTGELFF. CDR3 DNA: TGTGCCACCGCACAGGGAAAGAACACCGGGGAGCTGTTTTTT.

The chain is built from TRBV29-1 and TRBJ2-1; TRBD2 is a possible D gene (6 bases). Germline V gives CDR1 SQVTM, CDR2 ANQGSEA. Trimming took 5 bases from V and 7 from J, leaving 15 bases between them. The CDR3 extends over 13 amino acids. Here the CDR3 DNA reads TGCAGCGTTTCGGAGGGACCGATTAATGAGCAGTTCTTC. Translation: CSVSEGPINEQFF.

The chain combines TRBV9 with TRBJ2-2; D unresolved. The CDR3 is 14 residues long. Germline CDR1 and CDR2: SGDLS and YYNGEE. Trimming left V 4 bases short and J 0 bases short, with 7 bases between. CDR3 bases: TGTGCCAGCAGCCCCTCCGCGAACACCGGGGAGCTGTTTTTT. Encoded protein: CASSPSANTGELFF.

The chain links TRBV6-1 to TRBJ1-1; D not certain. Germline-derived CDR1 and CDR2 are MNHNS and SASEGT. CDR3 length: 16 residues. Deletions cut 2 bases from V and 6 bases from J, with 19 bases between. CDR3 protein: CASSESFRTLDPEAFF. The CDR3, as DNA: TGTGCCAGCAGTGAATCCTTCAGGACTCTCGACCCTGAAGCTTTCTTT.

With respect to this clone: This sample also contains other DNA sequences that code for the same CDR3. The gene calls are TRBV3-1 (or the pseudogene TRBV3-2) and TRBJ2-7; D remains ambiguous. V lost 0 bases and J lost 3, with 3 bases in between. The CDR3 sequence is 12 residues long. CDR1 is LGHDT, CDR2 YNNKEL, per germline (reference sequence). CDR3 in DNA: TGTGCCAGCAGCCAAGACAGCTACGAGCAGTACTTC. Protein: CASSQDSYEQYF.

This rearrangement joins TRBV10-3 to TRBJ2-1; maybe TRBD2 (5 bases). This CDR3 is built from 13 residues. Trimming removed 4 bases at V and 6 bases at J, with 10 bases between. Looked up from germline, CDR1 is ENHRY and CDR2 is SYGVKD. The CDR3 protein is CAISAGIGNEQFF. The CDR3 nucleotides read TGTGCCATCAGTGCCGGGATAGGCAATGAGCAGTTCTTC.

The chain has TRBV15 and TRBJ2-2, with 7 bases fitting TRBD1. The trim removed 4 bases at V and 5 bases at J, leaving 10 bases unmatched. The CDR3 sequence is 16 residues long. Germline V gives CDR1 LNHNV, CDR2 YYDKDF (reference sequence). CDR3 nucleotide sequence: TGTGCCACCAGCACAGGACGGGACAGTGGGACCGGGGAGCTGTTTTTT. This encodes CATSTGRDSGTGELFF.

This clone has just one count. The gene calls are TRBV5-1 and TRBJ1-1; tentative D call: TRBD1 (5 bases). The germline V gene encodes CDR1 SGHRS and CDR2 YFSETQ. Trimming cost V 1 base and J 1 base, with 11 bases left between them. This CDR3 contains 15 residues. In DNA, the CDR3 is TGCGCCAGCAGCTTGTATCCGGGGGAGAACACTGAAGCTTTCTTT. Protein: CASSLYPGENTEAFF.

A word on this clone: The same CDR3 arises from other DNA sequences in this sample as well. The chain recombines TRBV19 with TRBJ1-2, with a possible D match to TRBD1 (5 bases). Trimming pared 3 bases from V and 0 bases from J, leaving 8 bases between. Germline CDR1 and CDR2: LNHDA and SQIVND (reference sequence). The CDR3 runs to 14 residues. The CDR3 nucleotides read TGTGCCAGTAGTATCGGGGGTACTAACTATGGCTACACCTTC. It encodes CASSIGGTNYGYTF.

The gene calls are TRBV14 and TRBJ2-1; D gene ambiguous. Between the trimmed V and J ends, which lost 1 base and 1 base, there was a span of 8 bases. The CDR3 is 15 amino acids. Germline assignment: CDR1 SGHDN and CDR2 FVKESK. In nucleotides, the CDR3 is TGTGCCAGCAGCCAAGGCAGGCAGTCCTACAATGAGCAGTTCTTC. It encodes CASSQGRQSYNEQFF.

The J gene is TRBJ2-7, the V gene TRBV7-2; D gene uncertain. Germline CDR1 SGHTA, CDR2 FQGNSA. Trimming took off 4 bases at V and 4 bases at J, with 14 bases between the two ends. CDR3 size: 14 residues. CDR3 in DNA: TGTGCCAGCAGCTCCCGTTACGGCGGTTACGAGCAGTACTTC. Encoded protein: CASSSRYGGYEQYF.

This sequence joins TRBV10-3 and TRBJ2-7; a weak D match, TRBD1 (5 bases). CDR3 length equals 13 residues. V gave up 7 bases and J gave up 1 base, with 11 bases separating them. Germline values: CDR1 ENHRY, CDR2 SYGVKD. The CDR3 region is CAITKDTSYEQYF. The CDR3, as DNA: TGTGCCATCACCAAGGACACATCCTACGAGCAGTACTTC.

This clone has a single count. This chain connects TRBV27 to TRBJ1-6; D is possibly TRBD1 (6 bases). Germline CDR1 and CDR2: MNHEY and SMNVEV (reference sequence). V dropped 5 bases and J dropped 4 bases, with 21 bases sitting between them. This CDR3 contains 18 residues. This CDR3 reads CASSITGSGYIYNSPLHF. CDR3 bases: TGTGCCAGCAGTATAACAGGGTCCGGATATATATATAATTCACCCCTCCACTTT.

This chain links TRBV4-2 with TRBJ1-2; TRBD1 aligns across 8 bases. CDR1 and CDR2 from the germline V gene are LGHNA and YNFKEQ. V gave up 0 bases and J gave up 4 bases; unmatched junction bases: 10. CDR3 size: 17 residues. DNA for the CDR3: TGTGCCAGCAGCCAAGACACTGGACAGGGTTGGGCCTATGGCTACACCTTC. Translation gives CASSQDTGQGWAYGYTF.

Note on this clone: At one end the junction does not follow the germline gene, possibly because of a read error. The chain recombines TRBV27 with TRBJ2-1; 9 bases map to TRBD1. Looked up from germline, CDR1 is MNHEY and CDR2 is SMNVEV (reference sequence). The CDR3 runs 11 residues. The CDR3 is CATADRGNEVF. The CDR3 DNA sequence: TGTGCCACAGCGGACAGGGGCAACGAAGTCTTC.

The rearrangement links TRBV27 to TRBJ1-6; 7 positions match TRBD1. Germline CDR1 MNHEY, CDR2 SMNVEV (reference sequence). The CDR3 runs to 16 residues. Unmatched junction bases numbered 12, after V lost 4 bases and J lost 9 bases. The CDR3 nucleotides are TGTGCCAGCAGTTCCAAAAGACAGGGAGAAGGTTCACCCCTCCACTTT. It codes for CASSSKRQGEGSPLHF.

The V and J genes are TRBV19 and TRBJ2-1; 9 bases are a match to TRBD2. The CDR3 contains 13 residues. Unmatched junction bases numbered 2, after V lost 0 bases and J lost 11 bases. Germline V gene data show CDR1 as LNHDA and CDR2 as SQIVND (reference sequence). CDR3 DNA: TGTGCCAGTAGTATAGAAGGGACTAGCCAGCAGTTCTTC. Translation gives CASSIEGTSQQFF.

The CDR3 region has the DNA TGTGCCAGTAGTATAGACGTTCCGGGCACCGGGGAGCTGTTTTTT. As protein: CASSIDVPGTGELFF. The chain joins TRBV19 to TRBJ2-2; D gene uncertain. Trimming removed 0 bases from V and 4 bases from J, with 9 bases in between. The CDR3 loop spans 15 amino acids. The germline V gene encodes CDR1 LNHDA and CDR2 SQIVND (reference sequence).

This chain links TRBV30 with TRBJ2-5, with 9 bases matching TRBD1. V was pared by 3 bases and J by 2 bases, with 4 bases of the junction left unmatched. This CDR3 spans 14 amino acids. The germline CDR1 and CDR2 sequences are GTSNPN and SVGIG (reference sequence). The CDR3 here is CAWRGQGWQETQYF. The DNA for the CDR3 is TGTGCCTGGAGAGGACAGGGGTGGCAAGAGACCCAGTACTTC.